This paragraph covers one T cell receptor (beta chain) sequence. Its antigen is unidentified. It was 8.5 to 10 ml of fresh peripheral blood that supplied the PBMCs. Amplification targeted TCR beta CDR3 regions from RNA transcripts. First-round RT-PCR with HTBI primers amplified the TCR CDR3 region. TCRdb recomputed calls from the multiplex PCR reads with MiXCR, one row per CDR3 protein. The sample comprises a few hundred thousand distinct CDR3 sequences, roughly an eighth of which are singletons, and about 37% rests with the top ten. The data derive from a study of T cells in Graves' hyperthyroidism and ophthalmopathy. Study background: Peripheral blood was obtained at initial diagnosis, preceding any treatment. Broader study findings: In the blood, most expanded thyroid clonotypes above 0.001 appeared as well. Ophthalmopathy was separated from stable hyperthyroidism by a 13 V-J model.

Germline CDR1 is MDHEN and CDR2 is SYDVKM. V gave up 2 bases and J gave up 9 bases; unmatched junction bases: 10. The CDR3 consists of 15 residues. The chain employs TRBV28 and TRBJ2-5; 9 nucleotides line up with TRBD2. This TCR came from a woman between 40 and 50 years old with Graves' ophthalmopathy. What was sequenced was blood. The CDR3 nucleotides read TGTGCCAGCAGTTTACTCGGCGGGAGGGCCGGGGCCCAGTACTTC. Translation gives CASSLLGGRAGAQYF.